The 20 T cell receptor beta chains listed next were all sequenced from one sample in a study of blood T cell repertoires in COVID-19. TCRdb keeps only in-frame clones here, not all; method: immunoSEQ multiplex PCR. The sample has 100,000 to 150,000 clones, about 80% seen once; the top ten hold under 4.5%. Sequencing was done on a sample of peripheral blood. The receptor source for this set is a woman between 45 and 60 years old with acute or convalescent COVID-19.

This clone was found a few times. The rearrangement joins TRBV18 to TRBJ2-7, with TRBD2 matching 8 bases. J lost 0 bases, V lost 4 bases, and 2 bases had no gene match. There are 14 residues in the CDR3. Germline V gene data show CDR1 as KGHSH and CDR2 as LQKENI. The CDR3 coding sequence is TGTGCCAGCTCACTAGCGGGAACCTCCTACGAGCAGTACTTC. Protein product: CASSLAGTSYEQYF.

The rearrangement joins TRBV12-3 or TRBV12-4 to TRBJ1-1; D uncertain. This CDR3 region has 13 residues. Trimming removed 8 bases at V and 6 bases at J, with 16 bases between. The CDR3 DNA follows: TGTGCCAGCGCGGACTTGGCGGGGTCTGAAGCTTTCTTT. It translates to CASADLAGSEAFF.

The V call is TRBV3-1 (or the pseudogene TRBV3-2), the J call TRBJ1-2; D not resolved. The germline gives CDR1 LGHDT, CDR2 YNNKEL (reference sequence). Trimming stripped 0 bases from V and 4 bases from J, with 9 bases between. The CDR3 contains 14 residues. CDR3 DNA sequence: TGTGCCAGCAGCCAAGAGGGAGCCCTCTATGGCTACACCTTC. Translated, it gives CASSQEGALYGYTF.

The chain links TRBV18 to TRBJ2-3, with TRBD2 identical over 14 bases. In germline, CDR1 is KGHSH, CDR2 LQKENI. V lost 4 bases, J lost 5 bases, and 8 bases stayed unmatched. This CDR3 comprises 17 residues. The CDR3 is CASSLTGTSGRRDTQYF. CDR3 sequence (DNA): TGTGCCAGCTCACTAACCGGGACTAGCGGGAGAAGAGATACGCAGTATTTT.

The CDR3 region has the DNA TGCGCCAGCAGCTTGCAACGGGGGGGCGCAGATACGCAGTATTTT. It is translated as CASSLQRGGADTQYF. This chain joins TRBV5-1 and TRBJ2-3; the match to TRBD2 covers 8 bases. V trimming: 1 base; J trimming: 4 bases; junction bases outside the gene matches: 5. Per the germline V gene, CDR1 is SGHRS and CDR2 is YFSETQ. This CDR3 comprises 15 residues.

This clone was counted between two and nine times. J is TRBJ1-1 and V is TRBV5-4, with TRBD1 matching 7 bases. The CDR3 loop spans 14 amino acids. CDR1 is SGHNT and CDR2 is YYREEE in the germline V gene (reference sequence). With V trimmed by 2 bases and J by 1 base, 2 bases remained unmatched. CDR3 loop: CASSLGQANTEAFF. For the CDR3, the DNA is TGTGCCAGCAGCTTAGGACAGGCGAACACTGAAGCTTTCTTT.

The chain couples TRBV2 to TRBJ1-2; D may be TRBD1 (6 bases). The CDR3 has 15 amino acids. In germline, CDR1 is SNHLY, CDR2 FYNNEI. The V and J ends lost 9 bases and 6 bases respectively, with 23 bases between them. The CDR3 is CARELLGAPRHGYTF. The DNA of the CDR3 is TGTGCCAGGGAACTCCTGGGGGCCCCACGGCATGGCTACACCTTC.

This clone was picked up a small number of times. The J gene is TRBJ1-3, the V gene TRBV11-2, with 7 nucleotides matching TRBD1. V dropped 1 base and J dropped 5; count of bases not matched to a gene: 8. Germline V CDR1 and CDR2: SGHAT, FQNNGV. This CDR3 is built from 16 residues. Here the CDR3 reads CASSLARQGGRNTIYF. CDR3 nucleotide sequence: TGTGCCAGCAGCTTAGCCCGACAGGGCGGCAGAAACACCATATATTTT.

J is TRBJ1-6 and V is TRBV30, with 7 bases identical to TRBD1. The CDR3 has 14 amino acids. J lost 8 bases, V lost 0 bases, and 4 bases had no gene match. The germline gives CDR1 GTSNPN, CDR2 SVGIG (reference sequence). CDR3 protein: CAWSVEGAHSPLHF. CDR3 DNA: TGTGCCTGGAGTGTGGAGGGGGCCCATTCACCCCTCCACTTT.

Worth noting for this clone: Other DNA sequences from this sample encode an identical CDR3 as well. The V gene is TRBV2, the J gene TRBJ1-5, with D unclear. Trimming took off 3 bases at V and 7 bases at J, with 10 bases between the two ends. Germline lookup yields CDR1 SNHLY and CDR2 FYNNEI. CDR3 length: 13 residues. The CDR3 sequence is CASSDREGQPQHF. The CDR3 DNA follows: TGTGCCAGCAGTGACCGGGAAGGGCAGCCCCAGCATTTT.

V gene TRBV6-5 combines with J gene TRBJ1-2; no firm D call. CDR3 length: 13 amino acids. The germline gives CDR1 MNHEY, CDR2 SVGAGI. The V end lost 0 bases, the J end lost 6 bases, and 8 bases lay between the germline ends. The CDR3 loop is CASSYSGGHGYTF. Here the CDR3 DNA reads TGTGCCAGCAGTTACTCGGGCGGGCATGGCTACACCTTC.

The rearrangement links TRBV2 to TRBJ2-2; no firm D call. V dropped 8 bases and J dropped 3 bases, with 13 bases sitting between them. Germline CDR1 is SNHLY and CDR2 is FYNNEI. This CDR3 has 14 amino acids. Written as DNA, the CDR3 is TGTGCCAGCGCAGGTCTCAGATACACCGGGGAGCTGTTTTTT. This translates into CASAGLRYTGELFF.

The chain recombines TRBV19 with TRBJ1-5, with D perhaps matching TRBD1 (6 bases). V gave up 3 bases and J gave up 0 bases, with 9 bases separating them. The CDR3 length is 15 residues. Per germline, CDR1 LNHDA and CDR2 SQIVND (reference sequence). The DNA of the CDR3 is TGTGCCAGTAGTATTCCAGGGGCTAGCAATCAGCCCCAGCATTTT. This encodes CASSIPGASNQPQHF. Looking up the rest from reference TRBV19 and TRBJ1-5 gives the full variable domain: DGGITQSPKYLFRKEGQNVTLSCEQNLNHDAMYWYRQDPGQGLRLIYYSQIVNDFQKGDIAEGYSVSREKKESFPLTVTSAQKNPTAFYLCASSIPGASNQPQHFGDGTRLSIL.

A few counts support this clone. This chain connects TRBV2 to TRBJ1-5; no clear D. The length of the CDR3 is 15 residues. Germline CDR1 is SNHLY and CDR2 is FYNNEI. Trimming shortened V by 4 bases and J by 2 bases, and 12 bases separated the two germline ends. For the CDR3, the DNA is TGTGCCAGCAGTGTTTCGGGGAATGGCAATCAGCCCCAGCATTTT. This translates into CASSVSGNGNQPQHF.

The genes are TRBV3-1 (or the pseudogene TRBV3-2) and TRBJ1-6, with D unclear. Trimming cost V 2 bases and J 7 bases, with 6 bases left between them. This CDR3 is built from 13 residues. The germline CDR1 and CDR2 sequences are LGHDT and YNNKEL (reference sequence). As DNA, the CDR3 is TGTGCCAGCAGCCAACGGTCCAATTCACCCCTCCACTTT. Encoded protein: CASSQRSNSPLHF.

The chain couples TRBV5-1 to TRBJ2-1; TRBD2 aligns across 9 bases. This CDR3 is built from 16 residues. Trimming took 2 bases from V and 4 from J; bases not matched to a gene: 7. CDR1 and CDR2 from the germline V gene are SGHRS and YFSETQ. As DNA, the CDR3 is TGCGCCAGCAGCTTCAGAACTAGCGGGTTTTACAATGAGCAGTTCTTC. Amino acid sequence: CASSFRTSGFYNEQFF.

This clone was seen once. The chain carries TRBV4-1 and TRBJ1-2; D gene uncertain. CDR1 MGHRA and CDR2 YSYEKL come from the germline V gene. V was pared by 0 bases and J by 9 bases, with 14 bases between. CDR3 length: 14 residues. CDR3 protein: CASSQEGGAESYTF. In DNA, the CDR3 is TGCGCCAGCAGCCAAGAAGGAGGTGCCGAAAGCTACACCTTC.

The V gene is TRBV6-5, the J gene TRBJ2-5, with 7 bases matching TRBD1. The CDR3 spans 13 residues. From germline, CDR1 is MNHEY and CDR2 SVGAGI. The junction had 2 bases not matched to a gene; V was cut back by 2 bases and J by 5 bases. CDR3 sequence: CASSYRQGETQYF. The CDR3 DNA reads as TGTGCCAGCAGTTACCGACAGGGTGAGACCCAGTACTTC.

The chain carries TRBV11-2 and TRBJ2-1, with TRBD2 matching over 12 bases. Germline loops: CDR1 SGHAT, CDR2 FQNNGV. The V gene end was trimmed by 0 bases and the J gene end by 9 bases; junction bases not matched to a gene: 12. The CDR3 runs to 18 residues. DNA for the CDR3: TGTGCCAGCAGCTTAGATCCACCCGGTCTAGCGGGGGGGGGTGAGCAGTTCTTC. Translated, it gives CASSLDPPGLAGGGEQFF.

The chain links TRBV12-3 or TRBV12-4 to TRBJ1-6; maybe TRBD1 (6 bases). Trimming left V 3 bases short and J 10 bases short, with 10 bases between. CDR3 length: 13 amino acids. The CDR3, as DNA: TGTGCCAGCAGTTTTGCAGGGGACTCACCCCTCCACTTT. As protein: CASSFAGDSPLHF.